The clone carrying this T cell receptor beta chain was picked up a small number of times. The entry originates in a study of blood T cell repertoires in COVID-19. Symptom resolution, clearance, or two negative PCRs marked donors in Cohort 3 as recovered. J lost 1 base, V lost 5 bases, and 8 bases had no gene match. Germline CDR1 SGHVS, CDR2 FNYEAQ. This CDR3 is built from 15 residues. Clones were sequenced by immunoSEQ multiplex PCR, and TCRdb holds only the in-frame ones, with some missing. Found here are 300,000 or so clones, more than 90% of them singletons; the top ten hold around 2.5%. The chain employs TRBV7-6 and TRBJ2-7; 7 nucleotides agree with TRBD1. The sequence came from a man aged 55 to 70 who had recovered from COVID-19. The sequencing input was PBMCs or T cells enriched from blood (not recorded which). CDR3 sequence reads: CASSPSARGSYEQYF. CDR3 DNA sequence: TGTGCCAGCAGCCCCTCAGCCAGGGGGTCCTACGAGCAGTACTTC.